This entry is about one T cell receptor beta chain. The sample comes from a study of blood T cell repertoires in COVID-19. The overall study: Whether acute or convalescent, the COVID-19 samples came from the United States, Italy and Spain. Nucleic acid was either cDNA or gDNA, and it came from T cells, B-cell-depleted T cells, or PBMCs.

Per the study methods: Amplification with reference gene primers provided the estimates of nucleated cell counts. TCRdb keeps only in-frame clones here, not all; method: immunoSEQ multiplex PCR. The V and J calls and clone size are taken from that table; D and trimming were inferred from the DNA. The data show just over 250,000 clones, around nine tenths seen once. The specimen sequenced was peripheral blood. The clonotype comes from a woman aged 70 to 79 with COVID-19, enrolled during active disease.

CDR3 DNA sequence: TGTGCCAGCAGTGAGGGCGTCGCGAACACCGGGGAGCTGTTTTTT. The encoded protein is CASSEGVANTGELFF. The gene calls are TRBV6-1 and TRBJ2-2; D call uncertain. This CDR3 region has 15 residues. CDR1 and CDR2 from the germline V gene are MNHNS and SASEGT. The ends were cut back, 3 bases at V and 0 bases at J, with 8 bases in the middle.